The clone carrying this TCR beta chain has a count of ten or more. These data come from a study of T-cell reconstitution after alpha-beta-depleted transplantation in children. For TCRbeta, the library was prepared with unique molecular identifiers. TCRdb redid the calling of the PCR reads with MiXCR, one entry per CDR3 protein. Of some 400,000 distinct CDR3 sequences detected, just over 20% appear once; the ten largest clones hold 3% to 4%. The CDR3 length is 13 residues. Germline CDR1 is DFQATT and CDR2 is SNEGSKA (reference sequence). The V segment lost 1 base and the J segment 1 base; nucleotides outside the gene matches: 1.

The J gene is TRBJ2-7, the V gene TRBV20-1, with TRBD2 matching over 7 bases. The clonotype originates from a human donor who donated a stem cell graft to a child with acute myeloid leukemia. This specimen was PBMCs from the stem cell graft donor, taken from the stem cell graft. CDR3 DNA sequence: TGCAGTGCTAGAGTGCGGGGGTCCTACGAGCAGTACTTC. It specifies CSARVRGSYEQYF.